The 11 T cell receptor beta chains in this list originate from one sample, sequenced in a study of T cell responses to AZD1222 COVID-19 vaccine. Sequenced by immunoSEQ multiplex PCR; TCRdb stores in-frame clones only, minus some. This table has about 97,000 clones, about 90% appearing once. The starting material was peripheral blood, obtained on day 0 of AZD1222 vaccination. The source is an adult in good health.

V usage is TRBV18 and J usage is TRBJ1-2, with 7 bases that match TRBD1. This CDR3 is built from 15 residues. Germline-derived CDR1 and CDR2 are KGHSH and LQKENI. J lost 3 bases, V lost 3 bases, and 7 bases had no gene match. The CDR3: CASSPRQGGHYGYTF. CDR3 coding DNA: TGTGCCAGCTCACCCCGACAGGGCGGGCACTATGGCTACACCTTC.

This chain links TRBV9 with TRBJ2-2; D gene uncertain. This CDR3 contains 16 residues. Trimming removed 4 bases from V and 1 base from J, with 14 bases in between. The germline gives CDR1 SGDLS, CDR2 YYNGEE. CDR3 nucleotides: TGTGCCAGCAGCCCTAGACACACCCAGAACACCGGGGAGCTGTTTTTT. Protein product: CASSPRHTQNTGELFF.

The chain carries TRBV28 and TRBJ2-7, with 8 nucleotides matching TRBD1. The CDR3 is made up of 14 amino acids. Per germline, CDR1 MDHEN and CDR2 SYDVKM. J was trimmed by 5 bases and V by 6 bases; bases with no gene match: 9. CDR3 protein: CASRPPGQVDEQYF. The CDR3 bases are TGTGCCAGCAGGCCTCCGGGACAGGTGGACGAGCAGTACTTC.

CDR3 residues: CASSLPSQGRNEQFF. CDR3 DNA sequence: TGTGCCAGCAGTTTACCCTCTCAAGGCCGCAATGAGCAGTTCTTC. The gene calls are TRBV27 and TRBJ2-1, with D hard to call. The ends were cut back, 2 bases at V and 6 bases at J, with 14 bases in the middle. The CDR3 totals 15 residues. CDR1 and CDR2 (germline): MNHEY, SMNVEV (reference sequence).

V usage is TRBV28 and J usage is TRBJ1-1, with D uncertain. The germline V gene has CDR1 MDHEN and CDR2 SYDVKM. This CDR3 is 15 amino acids long. V lost 7 bases and J lost 2, with 17 bases in between. The CDR3 here is CASIISPEINTEAFF. CDR3 sequence (DNA): TGTGCCAGCATCATCTCCCCGGAGATTAACACTGAAGCTTTCTTT.

The chain joins TRBV6-5 to TRBJ2-6; TRBD1 is a possible D gene (5 bases). The CDR3 sequence is 15 residues long. Trimming pared 5 bases from V and 0 bases from J, leaving 8 bases between. CDR1 is MNHEY and CDR2 is SVGAGI in the germline V gene. For the CDR3, the DNA is TGTGCCAGCAGTCTCAGGGTCTCTGGGGCCAACGTCCTGACTTTC. Protein: CASSLRVSGANVLTF.

This clone was recorded a few times. The chain employs TRBV11-2 and TRBJ1-6; 8 bases are a match to TRBD1. The junction had 8 bases not matched to a gene; V was cut back by 9 bases and J by 10 bases. Germline assignment: CDR1 SGHAT and CDR2 FQNNGV. The CDR3 has 13 residues. As DNA, the CDR3 is TGTGCCAGTTCTCAGGGGGCAGGATCACCCCTCCACTTT. It yields the protein CASSQGAGSPLHF. The full variable domain, its missing parts supplied by reference TRBV11-2 and TRBJ1-6, is EAGVAQSPRYKIIEKRQSVAFWCNPISGHATLYWYQQILGQGPKLLIQFQNNGVVDDSQLPKDRFSAERLKGVDSTLKIQPAKLEDSAVYLCASSQGAGSPLHFGNGTRLTVT.

This clone has only a few counts. The rearrangement uses TRBV11-2 and TRBJ2-7, with unresolved D. The V and J ends lost 3 bases and 0 bases respectively, with 6 bases between them. Germline V gives CDR1 SGHAT, CDR2 FQNNGV. The length of the CDR3 is 13 residues. CDR3 region: CASSLASSYEQYF. The CDR3 coding sequence is TGTGCCAGCAGCTTGGCTAGCTCCTACGAGCAGTACTTC.

The gene calls are TRBV20-1 and TRBJ2-7; D remains ambiguous. V was shortened by 5 bases and J by 6 bases, with 11 bases between the two germline ends. Germline-derived CDR1 and CDR2 are DFQATT and SNEGSKA (reference sequence). This CDR3 has 11 amino acids. As DNA, the CDR3 is TGCAGTGCTGGCCTCGGTGGCGAGCAGTACTTC. It is translated as CSAGLGGEQYF.

The rearrangement links TRBV2 to TRBJ2-7, with 8 nucleotides matching TRBD1. The CDR3 length is 13 residues. CDR1 and CDR2 from the germline V gene are SNHLY and FYNNEI. Trimming took 6 bases from V and 7 from J; bases not matched to a gene: 8. The CDR3 protein is CASSGDRPREQYF. The CDR3, as DNA: TGTGCCAGCAGCGGGGACAGGCCCAGGGAGCAGTACTTC.

The gene calls are TRBV18 and TRBJ2-2, with TRBD1 matching 9 bases. Germline values: CDR1 KGHSH, CDR2 LQKENI. J gave up 1 base and V 3 bases, and 0 bases lay outside the gene matches. The CDR3 loop spans 15 amino acids. DNA for the CDR3: TGTGCCAGCTCACCGGGACAGGGGAACACCGGGGAGCTGTTTTTT. As protein: CASSPGQGNTGELFF.